Each of the 5 T cell receptor beta chains below was sequenced from the same sample in a study of T cells expressing NK-cell markers. TCRdb reprocessed the 5' RACE reads, keeping one entry per CDR3 protein, no DNA. Recorded here are more than 120,000 distinct CDR3 sequences; the top ten clones represent roughly 12%. Sequences were obtained from blood T cells: a sorted CD56 or NKG2C T cell subset, CD4+ or CD8+ T cells, or bulk PBMC T cells (not recorded which). Receptor source: a man aged 18 to 29 in good health.

Here the CDR3 reads CATSDGTDQYNEQFF. The chain joins TRBV24-1 to TRBJ2-1; as DNA is missing, the TRBD1 call by TCRdb cannot be tested. The CDR3 covers 15 residues. CDR1 and CDR2 from the germline V gene are KGHDR and SFDVKD.

The V call is TRBV7-9, the J call TRBJ2-3; the D call from TCRdb, TRBD1, cannot be confirmed without DNA. Germline V gene data show CDR1 as SEHNR and CDR2 as FQNEAQ (reference sequence). CDR3 size: 16 residues. The CDR3: CASSLPRTTGTDTQYF.

The genes are TRBV7-9 and TRBJ1-1; the TCRdb call, TRBD1, lacks DNA for checking. The CDR3 consists of 12 residues. CDR1 and CDR2 (germline): SEHNR, FQNEAQ (reference sequence). The CDR3 sequence is CASPPPVNEAFF.

V is TRBV7-3 and J is TRBJ2-1; TCRdb selects TRBD2, and the lack of DNA leaves this call unchecked. The CDR3 is made up of 15 amino acids. Germline V gene lookup returns CDR1 SGHTA and CDR2 FQGTGA. The CDR3: CASSPGTALGDEQFF.

V usage is TRBV12-3 or TRBV12-4 and J usage is TRBJ1-5. The CDR3 covers 12 residues. Here the CDR3 reads CASSYPARPQHF.